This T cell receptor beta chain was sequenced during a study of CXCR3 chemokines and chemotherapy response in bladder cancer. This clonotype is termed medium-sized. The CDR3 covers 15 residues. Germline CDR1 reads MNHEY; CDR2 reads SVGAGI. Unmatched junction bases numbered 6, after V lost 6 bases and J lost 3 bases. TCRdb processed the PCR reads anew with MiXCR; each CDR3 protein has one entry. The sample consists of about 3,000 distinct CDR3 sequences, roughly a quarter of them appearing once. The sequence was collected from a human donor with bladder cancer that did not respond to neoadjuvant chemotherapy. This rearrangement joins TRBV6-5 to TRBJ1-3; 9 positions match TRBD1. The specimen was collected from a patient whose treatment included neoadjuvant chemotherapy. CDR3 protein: CASRSQTGGGNTIYF. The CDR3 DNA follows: TGTGCCAGCAGATCTCAGACAGGGGGTGGAAACACCATATATTTT.